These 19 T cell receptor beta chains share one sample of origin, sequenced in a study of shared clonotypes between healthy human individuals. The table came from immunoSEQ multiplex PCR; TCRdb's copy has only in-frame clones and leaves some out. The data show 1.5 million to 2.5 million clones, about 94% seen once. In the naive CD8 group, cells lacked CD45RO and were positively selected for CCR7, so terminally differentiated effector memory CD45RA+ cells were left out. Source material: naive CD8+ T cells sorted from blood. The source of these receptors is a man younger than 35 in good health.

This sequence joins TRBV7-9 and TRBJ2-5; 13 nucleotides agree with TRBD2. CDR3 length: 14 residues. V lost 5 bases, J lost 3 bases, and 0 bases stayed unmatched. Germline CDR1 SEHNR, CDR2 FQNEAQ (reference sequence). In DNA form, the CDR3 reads TGTGCCAGCAGCGGGACTAGCGGGGAAGAGACCCAGTACTTC. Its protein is CASSGTSGEETQYF. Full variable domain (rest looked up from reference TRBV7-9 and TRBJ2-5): DTGVSQNPRHKITKRGQNVTFRCDPISEHNRLYWYRQTLGQGPEFLTYFQNEAQLEKSRLLSDRFSAERPKGSFSTLEIQRTEQGDSAMYLCASSGTSGEETQYFGPGTRLLVL.

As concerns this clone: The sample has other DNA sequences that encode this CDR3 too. The CDR3 here is CASSLDGTEAFF. The CDR3 DNA reads as TGTGCCAGCAGCTTAGACGGGACTGAAGCTTTCTTT. The chain is built from TRBV7-9 and TRBJ1-1; D not certain. Germline lookup yields CDR1 SEHNR and CDR2 FQNEAQ (reference sequence). This CDR3 has 12 amino acids. V was pared by 1 base and J by 5 bases, with 5 bases between.

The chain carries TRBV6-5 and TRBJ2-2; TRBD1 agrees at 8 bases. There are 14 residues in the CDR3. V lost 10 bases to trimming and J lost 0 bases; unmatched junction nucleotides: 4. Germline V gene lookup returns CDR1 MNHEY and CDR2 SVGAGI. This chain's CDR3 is CATLTGANTGELFF. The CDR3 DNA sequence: TGTGCCACCTTGACAGGGGCGAACACCGGGGAGCTGTTTTTT.

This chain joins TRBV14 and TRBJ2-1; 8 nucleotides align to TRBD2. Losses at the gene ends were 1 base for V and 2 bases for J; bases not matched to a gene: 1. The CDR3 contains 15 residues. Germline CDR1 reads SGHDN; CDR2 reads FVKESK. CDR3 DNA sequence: TGTGCCAGCAGCCAAGGACTAGCGCCCTACAATGAGCAGTTCTTC. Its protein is CASSQGLAPYNEQFF.

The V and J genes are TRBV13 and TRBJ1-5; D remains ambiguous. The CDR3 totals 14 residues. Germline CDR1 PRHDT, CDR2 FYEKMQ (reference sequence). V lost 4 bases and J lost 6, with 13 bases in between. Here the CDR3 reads CASSSPAASQPQHF. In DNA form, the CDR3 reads TGTGCCAGCAGCTCTCCGGCGGCCAGTCAGCCCCAGCATTTT.

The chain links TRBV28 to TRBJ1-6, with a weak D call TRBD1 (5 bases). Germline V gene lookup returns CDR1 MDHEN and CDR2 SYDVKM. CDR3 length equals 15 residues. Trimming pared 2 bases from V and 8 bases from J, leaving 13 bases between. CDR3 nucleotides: TGTGCCAGCAGTTTAGACAGAAGCTTACATTCACCCCTCCACTTT. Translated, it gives CASSLDRSLHSPLHF.

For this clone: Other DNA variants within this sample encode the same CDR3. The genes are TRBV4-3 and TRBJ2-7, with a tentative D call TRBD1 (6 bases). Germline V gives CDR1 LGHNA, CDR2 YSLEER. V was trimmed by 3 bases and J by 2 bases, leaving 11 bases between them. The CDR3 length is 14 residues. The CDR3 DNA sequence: TGCGCCAGCAGCCAGGGGGCTGGGACCTACGAGCAGTACTTC. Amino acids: CASSQGAGTYEQYF.

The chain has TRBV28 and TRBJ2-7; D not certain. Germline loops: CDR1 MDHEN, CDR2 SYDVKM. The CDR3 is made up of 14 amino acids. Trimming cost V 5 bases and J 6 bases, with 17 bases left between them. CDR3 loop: CASSPVRVLGEQYF. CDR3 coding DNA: TGTGCCAGCAGTCCAGTAAGGGTTTTAGGCGAGCAGTACTTC.

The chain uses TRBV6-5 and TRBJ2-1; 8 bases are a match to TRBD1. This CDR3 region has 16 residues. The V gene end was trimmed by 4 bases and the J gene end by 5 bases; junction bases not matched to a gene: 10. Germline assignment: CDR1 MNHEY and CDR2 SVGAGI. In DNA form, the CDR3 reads TGTGCCAGCAGTTTCTCGCCGGGACAGGATAACAATGAGCAGTTCTTC. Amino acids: CASSFSPGQDNNEQFF.

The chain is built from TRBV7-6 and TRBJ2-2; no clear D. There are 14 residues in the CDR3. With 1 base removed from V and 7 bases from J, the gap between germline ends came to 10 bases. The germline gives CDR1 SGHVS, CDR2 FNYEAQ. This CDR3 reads CASSLDLSLGELFF. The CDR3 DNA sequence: TGTGCCAGCAGCTTAGATCTCTCCCTCGGGGAGCTGTTTTTT.

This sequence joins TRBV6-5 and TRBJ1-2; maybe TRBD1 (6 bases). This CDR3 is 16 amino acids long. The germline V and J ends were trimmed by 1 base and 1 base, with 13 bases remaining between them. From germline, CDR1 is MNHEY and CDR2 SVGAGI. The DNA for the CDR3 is TGTGCCAGCAGTTACTTTGCAGGGGCGCTTAACTATGGCTACACCTTC. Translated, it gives CASSYFAGALNYGYTF.

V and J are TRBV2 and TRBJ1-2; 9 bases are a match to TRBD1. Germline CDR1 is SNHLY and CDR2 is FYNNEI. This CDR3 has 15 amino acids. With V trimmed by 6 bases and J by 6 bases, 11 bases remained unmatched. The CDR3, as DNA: TGTGCCAGCAGGCCTGGACAGGGGAAAAGGGATGGCTACACCTTC. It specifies CASRPGQGKRDGYTF.

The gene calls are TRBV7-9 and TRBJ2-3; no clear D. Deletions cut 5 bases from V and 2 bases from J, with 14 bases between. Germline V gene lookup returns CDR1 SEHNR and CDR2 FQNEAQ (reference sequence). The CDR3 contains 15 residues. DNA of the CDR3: TGTGCCAGCAGCCCAACGGTAGTCCCCACAGATACGCAGTATTTT. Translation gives CASSPTVVPTDTQYF.

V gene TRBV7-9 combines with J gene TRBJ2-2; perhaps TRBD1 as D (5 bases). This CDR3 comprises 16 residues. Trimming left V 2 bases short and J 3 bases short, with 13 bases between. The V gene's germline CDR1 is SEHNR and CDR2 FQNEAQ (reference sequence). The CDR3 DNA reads TGTGCCAGCAGCTTAAGGGGTGCTCGGGACACCGGGGAGCTGTTTTTT. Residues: CASSLRGARDTGELFF.

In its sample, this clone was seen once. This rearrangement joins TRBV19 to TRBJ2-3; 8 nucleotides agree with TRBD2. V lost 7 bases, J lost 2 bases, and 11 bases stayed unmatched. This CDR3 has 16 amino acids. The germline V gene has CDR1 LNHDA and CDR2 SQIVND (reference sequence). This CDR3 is CASTNLGGAITDTQYF. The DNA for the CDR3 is TGTGCCAGTACTAACCTCGGGGGGGCCATCACAGATACGCAGTATTTT.

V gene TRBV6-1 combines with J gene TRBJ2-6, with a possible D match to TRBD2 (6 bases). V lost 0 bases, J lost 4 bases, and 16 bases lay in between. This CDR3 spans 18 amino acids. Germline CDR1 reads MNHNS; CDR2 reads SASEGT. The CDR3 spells CASSEAGAGVLGANVLTF. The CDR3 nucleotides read TGTGCCAGCAGTGAAGCGGGAGCGGGCGTGCTGGGGGCCAACGTCCTGACTTTC.

CDR3 region: CASSKGTGTSKPDEQYF. The CDR3 DNA follows: TGTGCCAGCAGCAAAGGGACCGGGACTAGCAAACCTGATGAGCAGTACTTC. The genes are TRBV21-1 and TRBJ2-7; the DNA was not compared with TRBD2, the D call given in the table. TRBV21-1 is marked as a pseudogene. CDR3 size: 17 residues.

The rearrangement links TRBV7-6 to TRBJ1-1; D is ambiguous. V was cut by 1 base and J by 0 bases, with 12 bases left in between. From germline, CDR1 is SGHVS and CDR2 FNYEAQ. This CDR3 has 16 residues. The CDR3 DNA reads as TGTGCCAGCAGCTTAGTTCGGAACCCTATGAACACTGAAGCTTTCTTT. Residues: CASSLVRNPMNTEAFF. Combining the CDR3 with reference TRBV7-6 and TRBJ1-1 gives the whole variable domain GAGVSQSPRYKVTKRGQDVALRCDPISGHVSLYWYRQALGQGPEFLTYFNYEAQQDKSGLPNDRFSAERPEGSISTLTIQRTEQRDSAMYRCASSLVRNPMNTEAFFGQGTRLTVV.

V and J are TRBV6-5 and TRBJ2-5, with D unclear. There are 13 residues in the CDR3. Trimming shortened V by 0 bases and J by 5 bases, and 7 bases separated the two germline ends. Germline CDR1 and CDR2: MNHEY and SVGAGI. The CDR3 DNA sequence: TGTGCCAGCAGTTACTCGAACTCTGAGACCCAGTACTTC. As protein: CASSYSNSETQYF.